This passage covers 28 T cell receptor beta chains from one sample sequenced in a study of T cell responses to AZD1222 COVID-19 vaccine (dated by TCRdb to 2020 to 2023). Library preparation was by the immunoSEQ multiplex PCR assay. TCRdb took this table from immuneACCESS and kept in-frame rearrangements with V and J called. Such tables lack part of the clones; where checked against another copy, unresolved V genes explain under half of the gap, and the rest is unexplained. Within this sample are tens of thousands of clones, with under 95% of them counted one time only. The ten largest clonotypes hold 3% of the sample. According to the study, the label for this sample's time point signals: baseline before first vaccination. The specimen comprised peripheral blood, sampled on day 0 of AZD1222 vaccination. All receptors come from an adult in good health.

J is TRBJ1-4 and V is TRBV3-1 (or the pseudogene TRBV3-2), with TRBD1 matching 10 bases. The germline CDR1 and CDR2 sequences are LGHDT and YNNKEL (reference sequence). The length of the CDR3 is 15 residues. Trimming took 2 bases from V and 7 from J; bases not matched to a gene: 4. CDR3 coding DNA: TGTGCCAGCAGCCAAAGGGACAGGGGCTCTGAAAAACTGTTTTTT. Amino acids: CASSQRDRGSEKLFF.

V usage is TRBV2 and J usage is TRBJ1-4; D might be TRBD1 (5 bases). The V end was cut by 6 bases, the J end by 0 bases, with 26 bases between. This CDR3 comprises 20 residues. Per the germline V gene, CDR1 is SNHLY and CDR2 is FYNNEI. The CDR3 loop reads CASRGIGVAGDPATNEKLFF. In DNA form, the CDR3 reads TGTGCCAGCAGGGGGATCGGGGTCGCTGGGGACCCAGCAACTAATGAAAAACTGTTTTTT.

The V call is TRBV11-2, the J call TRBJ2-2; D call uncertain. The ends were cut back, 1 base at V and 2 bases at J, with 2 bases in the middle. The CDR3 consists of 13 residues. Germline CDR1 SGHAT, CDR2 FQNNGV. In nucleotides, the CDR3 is TGTGCCAGCAGCTTAGTTAACACCGGGGAGCTGTTTTTT. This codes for CASSLVNTGELFF.

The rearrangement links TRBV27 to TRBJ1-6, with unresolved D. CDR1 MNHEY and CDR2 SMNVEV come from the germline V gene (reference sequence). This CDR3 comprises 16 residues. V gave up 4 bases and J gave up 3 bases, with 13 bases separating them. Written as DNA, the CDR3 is TGTGCCAGCAGTTCCACCCTTGGCCGCTATAATTCACCCCTCCACTTT. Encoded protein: CASSSTLGRYNSPLHF.

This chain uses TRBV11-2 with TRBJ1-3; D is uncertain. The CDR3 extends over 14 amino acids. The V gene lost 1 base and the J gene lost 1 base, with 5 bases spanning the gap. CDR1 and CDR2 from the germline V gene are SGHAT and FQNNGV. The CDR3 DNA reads TGTGCCAGCAGCTTAGTGGGATCTGGAAACACCATATATTTT. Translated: CASSLVGSGNTIYF.

CDR3 nucleotide sequence: TGTGCCAGCAGCCAAGCGGGGGCGTGGGGCACTGAAGCTTTCTTT. Its translation is CASSQAGAWGTEAFF. The chain links TRBV4-2 to TRBJ1-1, with D possibly TRBD1 on 6 matching bases. Germline CDR1 is LGHNA and CDR2 is YNFKEQ. V lost 1 base and J lost 4, with 13 bases in between. The CDR3 runs 15 residues.

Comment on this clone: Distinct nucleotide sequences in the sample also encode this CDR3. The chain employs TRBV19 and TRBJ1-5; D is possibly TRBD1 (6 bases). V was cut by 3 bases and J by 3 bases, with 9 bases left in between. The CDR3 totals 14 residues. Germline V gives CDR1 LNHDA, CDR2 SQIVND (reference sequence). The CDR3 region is CASSIRDTNQPQHF. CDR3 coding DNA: TGTGCCAGTAGTATCCGGGACACCAATCAGCCCCAGCATTTT.

The CDR3 loop reads CASRSGEYGNTIYF. CDR3 coding DNA: TGTGCCAGCAGGAGCGGGGAGTATGGAAACACCATATATTTT. This chain joins TRBV7-9 and TRBJ1-3; D unresolved. Germline lookup yields CDR1 SEHNR and CDR2 FQNEAQ (reference sequence). The CDR3 has 14 amino acids. The V end lost 6 bases, the J end lost 3 bases, and 12 bases lay between the germline ends.

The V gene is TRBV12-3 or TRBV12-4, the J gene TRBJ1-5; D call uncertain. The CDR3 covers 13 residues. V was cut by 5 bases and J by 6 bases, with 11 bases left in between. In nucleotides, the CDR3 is TGTGCCAGCAGTCCCGCCCCACTTCAGCCCCAGCATTTT. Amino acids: CASSPAPLQPQHF.

The CDR3 DNA sequence: TGTGCCAGCACCCACCAGGGGGGAGCCGGGGAGCTGTTTTTT. It is translated as CASTHQGGAGELFF. This chain uses TRBV28 with TRBJ2-2; D perhaps matches TRBD1 (7 bases). Germline V gene lookup returns CDR1 MDHEN and CDR2 SYDVKM. CDR3 length equals 14 residues. V dropped 7 bases and J dropped 6 bases, with 15 bases sitting between them.

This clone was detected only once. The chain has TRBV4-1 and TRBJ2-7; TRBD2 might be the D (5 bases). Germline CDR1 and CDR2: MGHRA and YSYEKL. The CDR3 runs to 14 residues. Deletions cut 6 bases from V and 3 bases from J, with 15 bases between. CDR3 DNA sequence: TGCGCCAGCAGACCTCACGCAGCGGTCTACGAGCAGTACTTC. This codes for CASRPHAAVYEQYF.

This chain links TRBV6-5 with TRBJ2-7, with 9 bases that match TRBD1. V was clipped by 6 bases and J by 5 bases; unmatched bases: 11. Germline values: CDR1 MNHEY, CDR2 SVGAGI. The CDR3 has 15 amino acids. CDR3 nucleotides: TGTGCCAGCAGCTGGGGGGACAGGGAAGGCCACGAGCAGTACTTC. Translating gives CASSWGDREGHEQYF.

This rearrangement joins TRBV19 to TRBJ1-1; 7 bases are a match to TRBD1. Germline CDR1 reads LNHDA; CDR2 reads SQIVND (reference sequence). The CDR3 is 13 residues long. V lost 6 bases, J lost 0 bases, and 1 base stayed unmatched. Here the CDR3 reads CASRTGMNTEAFF. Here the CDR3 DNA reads TGTGCCAGTAGGACAGGGATGAACACTGAAGCTTTCTTT.

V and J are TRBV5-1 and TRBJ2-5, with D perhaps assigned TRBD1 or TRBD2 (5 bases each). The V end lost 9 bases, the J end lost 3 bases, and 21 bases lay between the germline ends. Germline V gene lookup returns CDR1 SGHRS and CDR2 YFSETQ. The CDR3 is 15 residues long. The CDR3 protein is CATTPGPNSEETQYF. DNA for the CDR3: TGCGCCACGACACCGGGGCCCAATTCAGAAGAGACCCAGTACTTC.

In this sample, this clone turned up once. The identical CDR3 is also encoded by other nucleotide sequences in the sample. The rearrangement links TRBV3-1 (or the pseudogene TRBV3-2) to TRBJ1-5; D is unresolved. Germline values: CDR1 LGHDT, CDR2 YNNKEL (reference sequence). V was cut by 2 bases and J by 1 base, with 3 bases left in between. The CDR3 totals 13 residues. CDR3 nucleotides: TGTGCCAGCAGCCAATACAGCAATCAGCCCCAGCATTTT. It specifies CASSQYSNQPQHF.

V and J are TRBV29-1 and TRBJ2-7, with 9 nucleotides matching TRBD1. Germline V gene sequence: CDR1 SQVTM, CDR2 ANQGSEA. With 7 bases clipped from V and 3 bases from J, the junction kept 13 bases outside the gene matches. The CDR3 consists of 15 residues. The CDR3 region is CSASVSTGGGYEQYF. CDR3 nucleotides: TGCAGCGCAAGTGTCTCAACAGGGGGCGGCTACGAGCAGTACTTC.

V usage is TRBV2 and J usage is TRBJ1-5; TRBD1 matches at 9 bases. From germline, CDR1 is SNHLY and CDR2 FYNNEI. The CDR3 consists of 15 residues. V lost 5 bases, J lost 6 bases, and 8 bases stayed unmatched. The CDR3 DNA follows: TGTGCCAGCAGTTCAGACAGGGGGTCTGGTCAGCCCCAGCATTTT. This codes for CASSSDRGSGQPQHF.

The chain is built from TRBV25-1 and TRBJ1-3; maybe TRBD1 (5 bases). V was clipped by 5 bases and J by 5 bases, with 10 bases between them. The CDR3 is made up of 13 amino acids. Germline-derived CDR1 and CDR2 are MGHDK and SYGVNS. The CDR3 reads CASSLGARNTIYF. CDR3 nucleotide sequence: TGTGCCAGCAGTTTAGGGGCCCGAAACACCATATATTTT.

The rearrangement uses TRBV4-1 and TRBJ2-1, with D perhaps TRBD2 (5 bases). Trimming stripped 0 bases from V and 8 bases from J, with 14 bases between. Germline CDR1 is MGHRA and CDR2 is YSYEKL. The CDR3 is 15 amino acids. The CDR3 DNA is TGCGCCAGCAGCCAAGATACCCCGACGAGGGATGAGCAGTTCTTC. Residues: CASSQDTPTRDEQFF.

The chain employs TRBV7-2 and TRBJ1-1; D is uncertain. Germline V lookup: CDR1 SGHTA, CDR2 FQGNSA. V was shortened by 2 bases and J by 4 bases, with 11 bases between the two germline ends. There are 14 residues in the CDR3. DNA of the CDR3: TGTGCCAGCAGCTTAAGGACCCTTGGCACTGAAGCTTTCTTT. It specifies CASSLRTLGTEAFF.

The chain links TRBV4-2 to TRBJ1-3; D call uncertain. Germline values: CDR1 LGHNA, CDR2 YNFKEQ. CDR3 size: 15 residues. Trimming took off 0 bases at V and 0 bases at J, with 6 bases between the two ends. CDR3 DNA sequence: TGTGCCAGCAGCCAAGAGTCCTTCTCTGGAAACACCATATATTTT. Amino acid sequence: CASSQESFSGNTIYF.

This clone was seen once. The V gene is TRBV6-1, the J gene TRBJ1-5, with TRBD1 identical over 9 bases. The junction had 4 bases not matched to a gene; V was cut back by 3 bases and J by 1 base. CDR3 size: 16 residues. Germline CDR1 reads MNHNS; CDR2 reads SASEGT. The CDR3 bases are TGTGCCAGCAGTGATAAGACAGGGGGGAGCAATCAGCCCCAGCATTTT. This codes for CASSDKTGGSNQPQHF.

CDR3 loop: CASSGEGVGTEAFF. Here the CDR3 DNA reads TGTGCCAGCAGTGGGGAAGGGGTTGGCACTGAAGCTTTCTTT. This sequence joins TRBV2 and TRBJ1-1, with D tentatively TRBD1 (5 bases). V was shortened by 4 bases and J by 4 bases, with 13 bases between the two germline ends. Germline V gene lookup returns CDR1 SNHLY and CDR2 FYNNEI. The CDR3 spans 14 residues.

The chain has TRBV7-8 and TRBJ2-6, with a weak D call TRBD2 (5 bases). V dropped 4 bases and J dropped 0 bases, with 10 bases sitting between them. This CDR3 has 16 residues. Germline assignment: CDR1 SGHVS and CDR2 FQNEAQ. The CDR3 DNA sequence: TGTGCCAGCAGCTCTAGTCGGGGCTCTGGGGCCAACGTCCTGACTTTC. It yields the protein CASSSSRGSGANVLTF.

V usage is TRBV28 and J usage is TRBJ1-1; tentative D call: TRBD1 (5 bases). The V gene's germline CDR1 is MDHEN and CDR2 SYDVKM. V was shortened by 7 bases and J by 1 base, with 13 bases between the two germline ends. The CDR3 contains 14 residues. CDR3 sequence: CASKWRGGNTEAFF. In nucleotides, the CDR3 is TGTGCCAGCAAATGGAGGGGTGGGAACACTGAAGCTTTCTTT.

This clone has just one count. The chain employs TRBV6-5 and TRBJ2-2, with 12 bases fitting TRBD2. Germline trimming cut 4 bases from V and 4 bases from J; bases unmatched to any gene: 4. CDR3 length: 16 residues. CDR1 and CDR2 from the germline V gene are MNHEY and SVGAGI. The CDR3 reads CASSSGLAGSTGELFF. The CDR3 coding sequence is TGTGCCAGCAGTTCTGGACTAGCGGGATCCACCGGGGAGCTGTTTTTT.

CDR3 coding DNA: TGTGCCAGCAGCCAAGTGCTGGTAGGGGCTTATAATTCACCCCTCCACTTT. Its translation: CASSQVLVGAYNSPLHF. This chain joins TRBV4-2 and TRBJ1-6; D is possibly TRBD1 (5 bases). The germline CDR1 and CDR2 sequences are LGHNA and YNFKEQ. There are 17 residues in the CDR3. Between the trimmed V and J ends, which lost 1 base and 4 bases, there was a span of 14 bases.

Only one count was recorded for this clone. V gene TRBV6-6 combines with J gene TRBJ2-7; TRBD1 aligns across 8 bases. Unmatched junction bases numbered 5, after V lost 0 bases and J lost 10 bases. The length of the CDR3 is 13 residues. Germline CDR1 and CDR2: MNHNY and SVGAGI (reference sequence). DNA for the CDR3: TGTGCCAGCAGTTACTCAGGCAGGGGGCAACAGTACTTC. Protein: CASSYSGRGQQYF.